Described below is a single T cell receptor (beta chain) sequence and its context. This clonotype was seen at least ten times. Its antigen remains unidentified. At one boundary the junction diverges from the germline segment, which might be a read error. Instrument used: Illumina HiSeq 2500. TCRs were amplified with Phusion for approximately 19 PCR cycles using a constant-region primer together with the adapter attached to the V primers. The isolated mRNA was amplified using the MessageAmp II aRNA Amplification Kit, with in vitro transcription performed for roughly 16 hours at 37 degrees C. mRNA for TCR sequencing was isolated with the Dynabeads mRNA DIRECT Purification Kit. A second roughly 27-cycle Phusion PCR added indexed Illumina adapters, and products were purified with AMPure XP beads. As for how the authors treated the data: Custom Perl scripts were used to pool TCR sequences that encoded the same protein, to remove out-of-frame sequences, and to calculate the abundance of each clonotype. The analysis excluded TCR sequences that were supported by just one read. The metrics used to describe the repertoires included Shannon entropy, Gini index, clonality, richness, and the frequency of TCRs shared between repertoires. TCRdb trimmed the raw reads at Q25, called clones with MiXCR and kept productive beta chains. Each record represents a unique CDR3 protein, reported with the most common genes and DNA among its rows. TCRdb, not the original authors, processed these V and J calls. In this sample the table shows roughly 50,000 distinct CDR3 sequences, 33% of which occur a single time. The ten largest clonotypes hold roughly 8% of the sample.

The data were obtained in a study of low-dose radiotherapy and immunotherapy resistance in tumors (dated by TCRdb to between 2022 and 2023). About the investigation overall: Patients in Cohort 1 were given 0.5 Gy per fraction every 2 weeks, and the prescribed total PTV dose was 6.5 Gy. The trial did not randomize participants into treatment groups. Eight patients were included in the translational analysis, namely three from the first dose cohort plus the first five from the second dose cohort. Patients in Cohort 2 were given 1 Gy per fraction every two weeks, for a total of 13 Gy across 26 weeks. To make first-strand cDNA, Superscript III was used along with a set of TRAV- and TRBV-specific primers so that both the TCRalpha and TCRbeta chains were covered. Nivolumab and ipilimumab were both given intravenously, with nivolumab at a 240 mg flat dose every two weeks and ipilimumab at 1 mg/kg every six weeks. Patients took aspirin 300 mg orally once daily for four cycles, starting on cycle 1 day 1. Cyclophosphamide 200 mg/m2 was given intravenously every two weeks, one day before each radiation and immunotherapy administration.

Including the terminal cysteine and phenylalanine, the CDR3 comprises 14 residues. Just CDR3 DNA is preserved here, 42 bases in frame from base 1. Sequences SGHTS (CDR1) and YDEGEE (CDR2) are obtained from the germline V gene. In the paper's terms, the time point label means: after trial treatment. The sample's treatment or condition label is to be understood as: LDRT plus nivolumab, ipilimumab, low-dose cyclophosphamide and aspirin (RACIN trial). Donors were enrolled in RACIN, a single-arm phase I dose-escalation trial combining nivolumab, ipilimumab, aspirin, low-dose cyclophosphamide and low-dose radiotherapy. To be eligible, a patient needed to have an advanced solid tumor that was TIL-negative.

This receptor was obtained from a male donor with rectosigmoid adenocarcinoma. The sample here was PBMCs, taken after low-dose radiotherapy plus immunotherapy. The rearranged segments are TRBV5-8 and TRBJ1-1, and TRBD1 aligns with 7 junction nucleotides. The DNA reads TGCGCCAGCAGCTTGGGACAGACGTACACTGAAGCTTTCTTT. Translated, it gives CASSLGQTYTEAFF.